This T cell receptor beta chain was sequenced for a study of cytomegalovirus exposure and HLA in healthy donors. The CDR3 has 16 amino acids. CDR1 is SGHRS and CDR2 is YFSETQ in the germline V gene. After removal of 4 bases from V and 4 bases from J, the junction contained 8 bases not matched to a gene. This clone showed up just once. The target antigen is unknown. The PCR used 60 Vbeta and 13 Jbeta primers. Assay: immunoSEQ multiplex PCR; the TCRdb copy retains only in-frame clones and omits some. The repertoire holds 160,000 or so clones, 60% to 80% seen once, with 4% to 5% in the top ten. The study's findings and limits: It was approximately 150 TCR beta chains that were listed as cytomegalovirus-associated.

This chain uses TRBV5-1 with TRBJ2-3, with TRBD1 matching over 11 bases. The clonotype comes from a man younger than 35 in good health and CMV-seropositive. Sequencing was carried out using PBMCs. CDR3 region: CASSRSGTGGSDTQYF. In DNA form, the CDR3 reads TGCGCCAGCAGCAGATCCGGGACAGGGGGTTCAGATACGCAGTATTTT.